Detailed here is one T cell receptor beta chain. Its antigen is still unknown. PCR employed 60 Vbeta and 13 Jbeta primers. The method was immunoSEQ multiplex PCR; TCRdb's version includes in-frame clones alone and lacks a portion of them. The repertoire includes about 130,000 clones, 84% of them detected once, and 2% to 3% sits in the top ten. V gave up 0 bases and J gave up 2 bases; unmatched junction bases: 5. CDR3 size: 16 residues. Germline V lookup: CDR1 MNHEY, CDR2 SMNVEV (reference sequence). The entry originates in a study of cytomegalovirus exposure and HLA in healthy donors. Study observations and caveats: In an earlier analysis, in 540 or so donors, most V segments appeared productive either ~87% or ~30% of the time. A later analysis reportedly identified an Asian-associated ancestry cluster as carrying fewer N-insertions than the roughly 700-donor mean. Across donors, most TCRs were seen rarely, yet some public ones were widespread.

The sequence was obtained from a man over 45 in good health and CMV-seronegative. The sequenced sample was PBMCs. The gene calls are TRBV27 and TRBJ2-7; TRBD1 agrees at 9 bases. The CDR3 DNA reads TGTGCCAGCAGTTTATCCGCGACAGGGGGGACCTACGAGCAGTACTTC. Translation gives CASSLSATGGTYEQYF.